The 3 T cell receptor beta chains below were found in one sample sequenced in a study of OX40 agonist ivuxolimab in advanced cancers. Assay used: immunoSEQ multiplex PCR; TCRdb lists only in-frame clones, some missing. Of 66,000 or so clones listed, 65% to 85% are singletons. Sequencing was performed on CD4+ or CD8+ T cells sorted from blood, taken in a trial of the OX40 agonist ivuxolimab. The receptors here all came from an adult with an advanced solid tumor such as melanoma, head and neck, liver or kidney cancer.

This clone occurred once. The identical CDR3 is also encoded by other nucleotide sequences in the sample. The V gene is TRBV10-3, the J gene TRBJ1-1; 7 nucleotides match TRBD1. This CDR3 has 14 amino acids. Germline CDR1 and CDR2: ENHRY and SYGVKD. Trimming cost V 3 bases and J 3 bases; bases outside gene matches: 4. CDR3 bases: TGTGCCATCAGTGACTGGGGACAGTACACTGAAGCTTTCTTT. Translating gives CAISDWGQYTEAFF.

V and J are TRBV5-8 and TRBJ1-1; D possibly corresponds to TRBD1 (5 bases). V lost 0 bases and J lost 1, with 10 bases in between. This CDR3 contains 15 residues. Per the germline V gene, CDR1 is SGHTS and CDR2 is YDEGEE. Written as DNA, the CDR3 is TGTGCCAGCAGCTTGGCCGGGACGGCGAACACTGAAGCTTTCTTT. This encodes CASSLAGTANTEAFF.

DNA of the CDR3: TGTGCCAGCAGCTTGGGTGTGGTTTCCTACGAGCAGTACTTC. Translation: CASSLGVVSYEQYF. This chain links TRBV5-6 with TRBJ2-7, with D unresolved. Germline V gives CDR1 SGHDT, CDR2 YYEEEE. The length of the CDR3 is 14 residues. The V end lost 0 bases, the J end lost 1 base, and 8 bases lay between the germline ends.